This T cell receptor (beta chain) was retrieved from a study of siplizumab effects on memory and regulatory T cells. Points from the study as a whole: Tregs proliferating in siplizumab cultures lacked confirmation of their suppressive function. No naive or memory phenotype could be assigned to roughly 80-97% of proliferating clones. With siplizumab, mappable alloreactive CD4+ clones averaged around 70% Treg-derived, versus less than 35% in controls.

Per sample, the assay covered approximately 91,000 TCR templates. Using immunoSEQ multiplex PCR, the repertoire was profiled, and TCRdb retains in-frame clones only, with some absent. The sample has roughly 80,000 clones, around 90% seen once. A remark on this clone: What it recognizes is unknown.

Germline V gene lookup returns CDR1 MNHNS and CDR2 SASEGT. The CDR3 is made up of 14 amino acids. J lost 8 bases, V lost 4 bases, and 7 bases had no gene match. The specimen was Tregs sorted from blood. The clonotype was recovered from a human donor in good health. The J gene is TRBJ1-2, the V gene TRBV6-1, with 10 nucleotides matching TRBD1. The CDR3 reads CASSADRGRGGYTF. CDR3 bases: TGTGCCAGCAGTGCCGACAGGGGGCGGGGCGGCTACACCTTC.